This T cell receptor (beta chain) emerged from a study of blood T cell repertoires in COVID-19. Background on the study: Some COVID-19 samples were acute and others convalescent; all came from the United States, Italy and Spain. Sample material is recorded as cDNA or gDNA derived from T cells, B-cell-depleted T cells, or PBMCs.

With 0 bases removed from V and 16 bases from J, the gap between germline ends came to 22 bases. CDR1 and CDR2 from the germline V gene are LGHNA and YNFKEQ. This CDR3 comprises 15 residues. Per the authors' pipeline: Researchers report that nucleated cell counts were estimated from reference gene primer amplification. Libraries were prepared by immunoSEQ multiplex PCR; TCRdb keeps only in-frame clonotypes and omits some of them. The V and J calls and clone size were taken over from that table, and D and trimming were inferred from the DNA. The table shows about 280,000 clones, with 88% occurring only once.

The clonotype comes from a man aged 18 to 29 with active or convalescent COVID-19. The gene calls are TRBV4-2 and TRBJ2-1; possible D gene TRBD2, 6 bases. Sample: peripheral blood. The CDR3 here is CASSQDWSTSSSVFF. CDR3 DNA sequence: TGTGCCAGCAGCCAAGATTGGTCAACTAGCTCAAGCGTTTTCTTC.